A single TCR beta chain is shown here with its context. Antigen unknown. The data were produced by immunoSEQ multiplex PCR, yet TCRdb's version contains in-frame clones alone and is incomplete. The profile covers tens of thousands of clones, with roughly 66% appearing a single time and approximately 16% taken by the ten largest. This specimen comes from a study of PD-1 blockade in classical Hodgkin lymphoma. Whole-study results and caveats: Patients with a complete response exhibited baseline diversity comparable to newly diagnosed patients. Those starting nivolumab under 1 year post-ASCT were excluded. Newly diagnosed patients were said to have less baseline TCR diversity than healthy donors did. Only CD4+ TCR diversity, not CD8+, had risen significantly by C4D1.

All trial patients relapsed after autologous stem cell transplantation. Germline loops: CDR1 MNHNY, CDR2 SVGAGI (reference sequence). The CDR3 sequence is 14 residues long. The V gene lost 2 bases and the J gene lost 6 bases, with 13 bases spanning the gap. The source was peripheral blood mononuclear cells (PBMCs), collected before the second cycle of nivolumab. The receptor was derived from a human donor with classical Hodgkin lymphoma. The genes are TRBV6-6 and TRBJ1-2; D is ambiguous. The CDR3 region has the DNA TGTGCCAGCAGTTACAGCCAGTGGGAGGATGGCTACACCTTC. Protein sequence: CASSYSQWEDGYTF.